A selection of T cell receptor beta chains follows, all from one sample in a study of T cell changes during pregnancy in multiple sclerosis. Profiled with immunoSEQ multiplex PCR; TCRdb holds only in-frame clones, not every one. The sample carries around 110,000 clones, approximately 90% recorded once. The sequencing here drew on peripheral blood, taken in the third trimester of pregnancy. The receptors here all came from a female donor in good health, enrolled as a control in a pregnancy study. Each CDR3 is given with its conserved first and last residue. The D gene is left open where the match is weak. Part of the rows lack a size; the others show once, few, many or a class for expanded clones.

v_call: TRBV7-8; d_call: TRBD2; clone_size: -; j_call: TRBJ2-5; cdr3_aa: CASSLERLAGGPETQYF; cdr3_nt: TGTGCCAGCAGCTTAGAGAGATTAGCGGGGGGGCCGGAGACCCAGTACTTC
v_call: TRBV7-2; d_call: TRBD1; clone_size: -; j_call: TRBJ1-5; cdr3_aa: CASSLDRQGGQPQHF; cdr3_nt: TGTGCCAGCAGCTTAGACCGACAGGGAGGCCAGCCCCAGCATTTT
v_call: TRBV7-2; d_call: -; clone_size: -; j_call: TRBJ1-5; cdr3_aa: CASSFPGDKEDQPQHF; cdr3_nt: TGTGCCAGCAGCTTCCCCGGGGACAAGGAGGATCAGCCCCAGCATTTT
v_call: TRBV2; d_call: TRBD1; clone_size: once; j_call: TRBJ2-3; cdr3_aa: CASRGDRGTDTQYF; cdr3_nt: TGTGCCAGCAGGGGGGACAGGGGAACAGATACGCAGTATTTT
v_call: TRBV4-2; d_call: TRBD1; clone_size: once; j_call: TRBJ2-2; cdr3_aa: CASSLDRGNGELFF; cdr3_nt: TGTGCCAGCAGCCTTGACAGGGGGAACGGGGAGCTGTTTTTT
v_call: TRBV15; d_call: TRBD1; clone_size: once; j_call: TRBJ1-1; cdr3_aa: CATSADRALSMNTEAFF; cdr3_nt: TGTGCCACCAGCGCAGACAGGGCCCTTTCAATGAACACTGAAGCTTTCTTT
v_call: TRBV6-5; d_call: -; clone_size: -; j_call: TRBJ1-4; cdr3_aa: CASSTGGLGEKLFF; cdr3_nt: TGTGCCAGCAGTACTGGGGGCCTGGGTGAAAAACTGTTTTTT
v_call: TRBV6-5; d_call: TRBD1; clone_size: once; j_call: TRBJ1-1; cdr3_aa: CASSYSRGTEAFF; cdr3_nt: TGTGCCAGCAGTTACTCCAGGGGGACTGAAGCTTTCTTT
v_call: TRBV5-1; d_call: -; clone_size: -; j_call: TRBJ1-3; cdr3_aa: CASSLGLEGAGNTIYF; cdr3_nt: TGCGCCAGCAGCTTGGGTCTAGAGGGGGCTGGAAACACCATATATTTT
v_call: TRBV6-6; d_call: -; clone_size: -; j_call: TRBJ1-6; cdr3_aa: CASRAQGFYNNSPLHF; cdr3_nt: TGTGCCAGCAGAGCACAGGGATTCTACAATAATTCACCCCTCCACTTT
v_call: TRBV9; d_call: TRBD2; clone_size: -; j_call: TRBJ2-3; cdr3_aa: CASSVLPWGGSQSSTDTQYF; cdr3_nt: TGTGCCAGCAGCGTCCTTCCTTGGGGGGGATCTCAGAGTAGCACAGATACGCAGTATTTT
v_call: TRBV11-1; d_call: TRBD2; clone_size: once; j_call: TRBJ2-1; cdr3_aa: CASSLGGGNEQFF; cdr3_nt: TGTGCCAGCAGCTTAGGGGGGGGGAATGAGCAGTTCTTC
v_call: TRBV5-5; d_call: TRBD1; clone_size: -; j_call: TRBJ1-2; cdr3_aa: CASSLSGQGTLGYTF; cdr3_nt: TGTGCCAGCAGCTTGTCGGGACAGGGGACGTTGGGCTACACCTTC
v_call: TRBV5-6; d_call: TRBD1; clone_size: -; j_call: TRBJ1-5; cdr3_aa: CASSIQGTGNQPQHF; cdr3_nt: TGTGCCAGCAGCATACAGGGGACAGGAAATCAGCCCCAGCATTTT
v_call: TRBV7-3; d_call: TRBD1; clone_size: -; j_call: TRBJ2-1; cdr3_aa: CASSSDRAKAGEQFF; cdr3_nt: TGTGCCAGCAGCTCAGACAGGGCGAAGGCAGGTGAGCAGTTCTTC